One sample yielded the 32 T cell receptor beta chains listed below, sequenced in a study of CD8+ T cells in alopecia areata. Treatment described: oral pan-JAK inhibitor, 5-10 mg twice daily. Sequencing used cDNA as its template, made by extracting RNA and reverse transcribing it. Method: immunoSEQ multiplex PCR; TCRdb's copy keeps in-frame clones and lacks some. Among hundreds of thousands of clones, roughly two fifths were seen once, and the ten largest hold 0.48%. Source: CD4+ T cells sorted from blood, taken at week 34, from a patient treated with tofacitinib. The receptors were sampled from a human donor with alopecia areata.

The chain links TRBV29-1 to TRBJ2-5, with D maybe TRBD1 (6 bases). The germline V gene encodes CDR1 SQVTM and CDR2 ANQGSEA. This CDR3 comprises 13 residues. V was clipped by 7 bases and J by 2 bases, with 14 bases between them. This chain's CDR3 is CSAGGTAQETQYF. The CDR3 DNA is TGCAGCGCTGGGGGCACTGCTCAAGAGACCCAGTACTTC. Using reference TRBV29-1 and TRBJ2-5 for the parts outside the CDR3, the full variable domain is SAVISQKPSRDICQRGTSLTIQCQVDSQVTMMFWYRQQPGQSLTLIATANQGSEATYESGFVIDKFPISRPNLTFSTLTVSNMSPEDSSIYLCSAGGTAQETQYFGPGTRLLVL.

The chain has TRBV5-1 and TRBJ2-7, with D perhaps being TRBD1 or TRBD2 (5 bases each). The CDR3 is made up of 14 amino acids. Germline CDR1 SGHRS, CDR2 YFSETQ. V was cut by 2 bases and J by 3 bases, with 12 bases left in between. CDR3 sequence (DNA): TGCGCCAGCAGCTTAGGACGTGGGGGCTACGAGCAGTACTTC. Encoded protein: CASSLGRGGYEQYF.

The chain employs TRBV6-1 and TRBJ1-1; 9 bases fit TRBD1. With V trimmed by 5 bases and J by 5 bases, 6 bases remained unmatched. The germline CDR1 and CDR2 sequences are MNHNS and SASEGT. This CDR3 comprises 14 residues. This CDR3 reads CASSTTGGRTEAFF. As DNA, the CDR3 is TGTGCCAGCAGTACGACAGGGGGACGTACTGAAGCTTTCTTT.

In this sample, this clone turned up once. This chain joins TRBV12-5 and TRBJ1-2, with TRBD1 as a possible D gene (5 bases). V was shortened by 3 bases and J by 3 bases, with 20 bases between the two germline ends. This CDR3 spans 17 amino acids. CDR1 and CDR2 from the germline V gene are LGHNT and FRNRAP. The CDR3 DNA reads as TGTGCTAGTGGTTTTAGCAGAGGGGTGGACGGAGACTATGGCTACACCTTC. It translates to CASGFSRGVDGDYGYTF.

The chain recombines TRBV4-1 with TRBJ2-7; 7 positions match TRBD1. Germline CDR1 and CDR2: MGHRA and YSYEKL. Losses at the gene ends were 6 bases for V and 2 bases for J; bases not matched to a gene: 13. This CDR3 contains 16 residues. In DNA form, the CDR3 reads TGCGCCAGCAGGCAGAGACAGGGCGTTGGCCCCTACGAGCAGTACTTC. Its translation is CASRQRQGVGPYEQYF.

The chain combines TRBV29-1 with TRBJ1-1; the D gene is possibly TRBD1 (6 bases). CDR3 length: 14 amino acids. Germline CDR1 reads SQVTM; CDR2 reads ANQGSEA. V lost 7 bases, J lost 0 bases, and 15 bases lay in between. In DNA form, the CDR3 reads TGCAGCGGGTTGACAGGTGCTATGAACACTGAAGCTTTCTTT. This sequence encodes CSGLTGAMNTEAFF.

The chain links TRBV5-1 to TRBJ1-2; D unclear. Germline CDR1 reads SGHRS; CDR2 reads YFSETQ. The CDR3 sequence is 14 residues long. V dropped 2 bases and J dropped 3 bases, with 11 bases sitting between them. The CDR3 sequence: CASSFNMRDYGYTF. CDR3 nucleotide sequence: TGCGCCAGCAGCTTCAATATGAGGGACTATGGCTACACCTTC. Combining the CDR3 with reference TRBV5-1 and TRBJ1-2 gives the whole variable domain KAGVTQTPRYLIKTRGQQVTLSCSPISGHRSVSWYQQTPGQGLQFLFEYFSETQRNKGNFPGRFSGRQFSNSRSEMNVSTLELGDSALYLCASSFNMRDYGYTFGSGTRLTVV.

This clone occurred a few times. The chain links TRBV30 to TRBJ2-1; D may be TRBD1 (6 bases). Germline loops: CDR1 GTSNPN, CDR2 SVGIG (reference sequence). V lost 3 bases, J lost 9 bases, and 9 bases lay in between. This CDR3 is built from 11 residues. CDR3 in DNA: TGTGCCTGGAGGCCCAGGGGTGAGCAGTTCTTC. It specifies CAWRPRGEQFF.

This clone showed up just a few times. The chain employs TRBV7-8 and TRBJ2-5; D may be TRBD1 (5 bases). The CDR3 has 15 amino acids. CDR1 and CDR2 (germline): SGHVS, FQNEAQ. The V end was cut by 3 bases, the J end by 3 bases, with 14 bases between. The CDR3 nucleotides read TGTGCCAGCAGCTTCACCAGGACAAGCGAAGAGACCCAGTACTTC. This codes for CASSFTRTSEETQYF.

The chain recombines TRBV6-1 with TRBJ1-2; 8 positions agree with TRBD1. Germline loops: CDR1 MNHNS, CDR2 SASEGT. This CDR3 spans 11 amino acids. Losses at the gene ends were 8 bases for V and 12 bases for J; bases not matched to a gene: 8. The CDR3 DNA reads TGTGCCAGCTCCAGGACAGGGAACAACACCTTC. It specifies CASSRTGNNTF.

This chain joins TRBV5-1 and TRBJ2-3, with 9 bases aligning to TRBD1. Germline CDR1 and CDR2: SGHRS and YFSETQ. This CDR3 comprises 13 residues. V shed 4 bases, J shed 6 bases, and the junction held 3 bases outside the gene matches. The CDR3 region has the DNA TGCGCCAGCAGCCGTGGACAGGGGGATACGCAGTATTTT. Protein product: CASSRGQGDTQYF. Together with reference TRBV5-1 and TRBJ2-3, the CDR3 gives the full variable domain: KAGVTQTPRYLIKTRGQQVTLSCSPISGHRSVSWYQQTPGQGLQFLFEYFSETQRNKGNFPGRFSGRQFSNSRSEMNVSTLELGDSALYLCASSRGQGDTQYFGPGTRLTVL.

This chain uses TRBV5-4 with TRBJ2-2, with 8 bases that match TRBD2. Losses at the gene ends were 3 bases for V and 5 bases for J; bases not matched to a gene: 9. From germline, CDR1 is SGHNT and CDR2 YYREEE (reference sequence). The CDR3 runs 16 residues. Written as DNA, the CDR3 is TGTGCCAGCAGCTCGGTTAGCGGGATTGGTACCGGGGAGCTGTTTTTT. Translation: CASSSVSGIGTGELFF.

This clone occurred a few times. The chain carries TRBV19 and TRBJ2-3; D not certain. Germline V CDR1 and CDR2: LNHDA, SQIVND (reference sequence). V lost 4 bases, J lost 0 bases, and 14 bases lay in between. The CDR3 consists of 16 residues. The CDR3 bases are TGTGCCAGTAGTAAGGGCGGAGTCGTTAGCACAGATACGCAGTATTTT. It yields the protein CASSKGGVVSTDTQYF.

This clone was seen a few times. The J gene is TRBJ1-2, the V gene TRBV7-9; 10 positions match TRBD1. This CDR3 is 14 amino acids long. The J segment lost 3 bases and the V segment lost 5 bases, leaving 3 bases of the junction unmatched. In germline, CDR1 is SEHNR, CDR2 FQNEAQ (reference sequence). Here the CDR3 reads CASSRDRGHYGYTF. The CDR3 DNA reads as TGTGCCAGCAGCCGGGACAGGGGACACTATGGCTACACCTTC.

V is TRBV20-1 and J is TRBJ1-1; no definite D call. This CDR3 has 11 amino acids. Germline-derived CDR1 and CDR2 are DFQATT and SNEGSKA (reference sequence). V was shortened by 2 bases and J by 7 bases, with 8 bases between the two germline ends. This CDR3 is CSARQTDEAFF. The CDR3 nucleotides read TGCAGTGCTAGACAAACAGATGAAGCTTTCTTT.

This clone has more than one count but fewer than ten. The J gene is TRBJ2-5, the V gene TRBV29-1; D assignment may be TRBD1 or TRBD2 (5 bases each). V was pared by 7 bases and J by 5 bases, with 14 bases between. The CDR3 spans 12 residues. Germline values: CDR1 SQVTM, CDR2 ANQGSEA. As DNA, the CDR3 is TGCAGCGCGGGGACCGGCAGGGAGACCCAGTACTTC. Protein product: CSAGTGRETQYF.

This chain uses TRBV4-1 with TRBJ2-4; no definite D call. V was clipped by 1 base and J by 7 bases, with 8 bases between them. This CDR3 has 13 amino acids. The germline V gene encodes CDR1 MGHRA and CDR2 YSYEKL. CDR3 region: CASSQVGLNIQYF. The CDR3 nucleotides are TGCGCCAGCAGCCAAGTGGGGTTGAACATTCAGTACTTC.

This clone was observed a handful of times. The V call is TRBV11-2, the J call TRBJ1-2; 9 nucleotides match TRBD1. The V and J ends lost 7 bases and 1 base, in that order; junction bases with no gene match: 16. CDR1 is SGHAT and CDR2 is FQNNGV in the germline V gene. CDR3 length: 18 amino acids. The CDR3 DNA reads TGTGCCAGCACCAGACAGGGTCCGGGACAGGGCGTTAACTATGGCTACACCTTC. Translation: CASTRQGPGQGVNYGYTF.

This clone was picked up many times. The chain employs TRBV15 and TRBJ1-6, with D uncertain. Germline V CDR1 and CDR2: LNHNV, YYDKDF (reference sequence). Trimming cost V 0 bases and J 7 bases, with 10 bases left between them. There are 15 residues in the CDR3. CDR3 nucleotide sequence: TGTGCCACCAGCAGAGATCTTACAGAAAATTCACCCCTCCACTTT. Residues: CATSRDLTENSPLHF.

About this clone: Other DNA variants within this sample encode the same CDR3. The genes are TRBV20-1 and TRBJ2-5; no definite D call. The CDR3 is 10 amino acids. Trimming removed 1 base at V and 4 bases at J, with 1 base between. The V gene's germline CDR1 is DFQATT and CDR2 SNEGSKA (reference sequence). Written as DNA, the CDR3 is TGCAGTGCTAGAGGAGAGACCCAGTACTTC. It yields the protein CSARGETQYF.

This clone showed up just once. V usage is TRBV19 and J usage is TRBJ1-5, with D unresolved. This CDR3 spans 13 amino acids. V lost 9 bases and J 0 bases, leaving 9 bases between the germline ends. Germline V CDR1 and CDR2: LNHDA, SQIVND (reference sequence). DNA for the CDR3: TGTGCCAGCACAGAATATAGCAATCAGCCCCAGCATTTT. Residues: CASTEYSNQPQHF.

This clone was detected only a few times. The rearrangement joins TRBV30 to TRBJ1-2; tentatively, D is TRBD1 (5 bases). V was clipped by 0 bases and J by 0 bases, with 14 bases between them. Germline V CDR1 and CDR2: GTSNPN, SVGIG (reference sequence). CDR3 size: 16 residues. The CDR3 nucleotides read TGTGCCTGGAGTGTATCGGGGGTGTTAGCTAACTATGGCTACACCTTC. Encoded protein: CAWSVSGVLANYGYTF. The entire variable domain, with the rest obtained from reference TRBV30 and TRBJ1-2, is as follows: SQTIHQWPATLVQPVGSPLSLECTVEGTSNPNLYWYRQAAGRGLQLLFYSVGIGQISSEVPQNLSASRPQDRQFILSSKKLLLSDSGFYLCAWSVSGVLANYGYTFGSGTRLTVV.

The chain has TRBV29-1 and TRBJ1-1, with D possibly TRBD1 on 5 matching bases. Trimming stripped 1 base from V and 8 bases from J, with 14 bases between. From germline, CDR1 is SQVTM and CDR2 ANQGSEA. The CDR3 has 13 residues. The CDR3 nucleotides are TGCAGCGTTGAAGGCTTCAGGGCCCCCGAAGCTTTCTTT. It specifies CSVEGFRAPEAFF.

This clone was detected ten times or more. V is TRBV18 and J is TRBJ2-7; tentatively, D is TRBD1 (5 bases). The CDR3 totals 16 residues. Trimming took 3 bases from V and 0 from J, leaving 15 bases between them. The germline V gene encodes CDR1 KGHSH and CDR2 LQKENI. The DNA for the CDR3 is TGTGCCAGCTCACCCATGACAGACTCCCTCTCCTACGAGCAGTACTTC. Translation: CASSPMTDSLSYEQYF.

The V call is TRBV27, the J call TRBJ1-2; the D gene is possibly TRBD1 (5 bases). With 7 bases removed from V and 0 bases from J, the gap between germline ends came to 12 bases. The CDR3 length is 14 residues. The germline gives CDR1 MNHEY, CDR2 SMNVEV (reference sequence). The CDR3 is CASKAGSTNYGYTF. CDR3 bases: TGTGCCAGCAAGGCAGGGAGTACTAACTATGGCTACACCTTC.

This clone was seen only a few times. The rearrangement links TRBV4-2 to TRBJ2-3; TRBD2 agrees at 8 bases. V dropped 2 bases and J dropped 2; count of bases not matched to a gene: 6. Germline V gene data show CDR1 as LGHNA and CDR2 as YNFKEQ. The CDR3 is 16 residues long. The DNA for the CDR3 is TGTGCCAGCAGCCAACGACGGGGGGGCCCCACAGATACGCAGTATTTT. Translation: CASSQRRGGPTDTQYF.

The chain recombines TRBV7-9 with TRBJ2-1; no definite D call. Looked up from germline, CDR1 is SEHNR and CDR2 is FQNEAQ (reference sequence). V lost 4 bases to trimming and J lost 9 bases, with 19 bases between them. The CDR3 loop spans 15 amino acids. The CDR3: CASSSPYLSGAEQFF. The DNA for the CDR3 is TGTGCCAGCAGCTCCCCCTACTTGTCAGGAGCTGAGCAGTTCTTC.

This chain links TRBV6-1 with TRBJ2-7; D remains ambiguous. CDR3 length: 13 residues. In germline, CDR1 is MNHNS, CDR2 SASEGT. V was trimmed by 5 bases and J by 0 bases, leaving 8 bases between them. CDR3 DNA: TGTGCCAGCAGTTGGGCCACCTCCTACGAGCAGTACTTC. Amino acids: CASSWATSYEQYF.

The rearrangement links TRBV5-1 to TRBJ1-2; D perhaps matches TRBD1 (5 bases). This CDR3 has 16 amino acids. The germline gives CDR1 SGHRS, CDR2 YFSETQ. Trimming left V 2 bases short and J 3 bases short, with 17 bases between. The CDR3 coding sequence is TGCGCCAGCAGCTTAGACCGGGACCACCGGGACTATGGCTACACCTTC. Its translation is CASSLDRDHRDYGYTF. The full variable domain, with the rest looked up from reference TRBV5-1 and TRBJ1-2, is KAGVTQTPRYLIKTRGQQVTLSCSPISGHRSVSWYQQTPGQGLQFLFEYFSETQRNKGNFPGRFSGRQFSNSRSEMNVSTLELGDSALYLCASSLDRDHRDYGYTFGSGTRLTVV.

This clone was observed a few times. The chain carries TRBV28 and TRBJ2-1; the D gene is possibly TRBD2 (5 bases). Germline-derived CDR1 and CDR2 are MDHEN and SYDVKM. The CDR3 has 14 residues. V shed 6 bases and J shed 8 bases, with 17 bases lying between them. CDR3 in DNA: TGTGCCAGCAGACCAACGGGGTCGATCGATGAGCAGTTCTTC. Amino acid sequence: CASRPTGSIDEQFF.

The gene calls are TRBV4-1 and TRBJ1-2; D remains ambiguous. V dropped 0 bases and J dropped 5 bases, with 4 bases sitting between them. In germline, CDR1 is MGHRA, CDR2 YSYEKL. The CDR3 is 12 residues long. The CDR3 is CASSQEGYGYTF. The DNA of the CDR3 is TGCGCCAGCAGCCAAGAGGGTTATGGCTACACCTTC.

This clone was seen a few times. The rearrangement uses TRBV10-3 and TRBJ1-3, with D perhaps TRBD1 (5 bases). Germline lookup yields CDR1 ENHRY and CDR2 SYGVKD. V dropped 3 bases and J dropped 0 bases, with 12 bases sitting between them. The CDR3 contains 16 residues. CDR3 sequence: CAISDRQQSSGNTIYF. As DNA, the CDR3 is TGTGCCATCAGTGATAGACAGCAGAGCTCTGGAAACACCATATATTTT.